The source of this T cell receptor beta chain is a study of cytomegalovirus exposure and HLA in healthy donors. This clone has more than one count but fewer than ten. Its cognate antigen is unknown. 13 Jbeta primers and 60 Vbeta primers were used for the PCR. Libraries were prepared by immunoSEQ multiplex PCR; TCRdb keeps only in-frame clonotypes and omits some of them. The sample consists of 100,000 to 150,000 clones, 77% of them appearing once. Whole-study results and caveats: On later analysis, the bulk of CMV-associated TCR beta chains appeared to be HLA-restricted. The investigators catalogued 160 or so TCR beta chains as cytomegalovirus-associated.

This sequence was found in a young man in good health and CMV-seropositive. Sample: PBMCs.

The CDR3 loop is CASSVGTDENEQFF. The CDR3 DNA is TGTGCCAGCAGCGTAGGGACAGACGAGAATGAGCAGTTCTTC. The chain employs TRBV9 and TRBJ2-1, with D possibly matching TRBD1 (6 bases). Germline CDR1 is SGDLS and CDR2 is YYNGEE. V lost 0 bases, J lost 7 bases, and 11 bases lay in between. The CDR3 extends over 14 amino acids.